These 26 T cell receptor beta chains share one sample of origin, sequenced in a study of technical replicates of blood from a few donors. The method was immunoSEQ multiplex PCR; TCRdb's version includes in-frame clones alone and lacks a portion of them. Of 55,000 to 75,000 clones detected, 86% appear once; the ten largest clones hold roughly 5%. Material: PBMCs. These receptors came from a human donor in good health. Some clones in this sample may be carry-over from other donors' samples.

The chain uses TRBV10-3 and TRBJ2-3; 11 nucleotides align to TRBD1. The CDR3 loop spans 15 amino acids. J lost 8 bases, V lost 10 bases, and 14 bases had no gene match. Germline values: CDR1 ENHRY, CDR2 SYGVKD. Written as DNA, the CDR3 is TGTGCCACAACTATTGGACAGGGGGCCCCCGGTACGCAGTATTTT. Translated, it gives CATTIGQGAPGTQYF.

The chain carries TRBV4-3 and TRBJ2-2; D is perhaps TRBD2 (7 bases). The CDR3 is made up of 16 amino acids. Germline lookup yields CDR1 LGHNA and CDR2 YSLEER. V gave up 0 bases and J gave up 4 bases, with 12 bases separating them. This chain's CDR3 is CASSQEGRGPTGELFF. In nucleotides, the CDR3 is TGCGCCAGCAGCCAAGAGGGGCGGGGGCCCACCGGGGAGCTGTTTTTT.

V gene TRBV5-6 combines with J gene TRBJ1-3; D possibly corresponds to TRBD1 (5 bases). The CDR3 sequence is 16 residues long. Trimming cost V 4 bases and J 0 bases, with 14 bases left between them. Germline V lookup: CDR1 SGHDT, CDR2 YYEEEE. CDR3 residues: CASSSRDWSSGNTIYF. The CDR3 nucleotides are TGTGCCAGCAGCAGCCGGGACTGGAGCTCTGGAAACACCATATATTTT. The whole variable domain, remainder taken from reference TRBV5-6 and TRBJ1-3, is DAGVTQSPTHLIKTRGQQVTLRCSPKSGHDTVSWYQQALGQGPQFIFQYYEEEERQRGNFPDRFSGHQFPNYSSELNVNALLLGDSALYLCASSSRDWSSGNTIYFGEGSWLTVV.

V gene TRBV5-4 combines with J gene TRBJ1-2; D possibly corresponds to TRBD1 (5 bases). The germline CDR1 and CDR2 sequences are SGHNT and YYREEE (reference sequence). The V gene lost 4 bases and the J gene lost 4 bases, with 23 bases spanning the gap. This CDR3 is 17 amino acids long. The CDR3 is CASSLPTGGRGIYGYTF. DNA of the CDR3: TGTGCCAGCAGCCTACCCACCGGGGGACGGGGGATCTATGGCTACACCTTC.

The rearrangement links TRBV2 to TRBJ2-1, with 15 bases that match TRBD2. Germline CDR1 reads SNHLY; CDR2 reads FYNNEI. V lost 6 bases and J lost 3; bases outside the gene matches: 6. The CDR3 loop spans 17 amino acids. CDR3 DNA sequence: TGTGCCAGCAGGGGGACTAGCGGGGGGATGAACTACAATGAGCAGTTCTTC. Amino acid sequence: CASRGTSGGMNYNEQFF.

This sequence joins TRBV9 and TRBJ2-1; 11 nucleotides match TRBD2. Germline V gives CDR1 SGDLS, CDR2 YYNGEE. After removal of 4 bases from V and 0 bases from J, the junction contained 0 bases not matched to a gene. This CDR3 has 15 residues. The CDR3 nucleotides read TGTGCCAGCAGCACTAGCGGGAGCTCCTACAATGAGCAGTTCTTC. It yields the protein CASSTSGSSYNEQFF.

The rearrangement joins TRBV7-9 to TRBJ1-6; 7 bases agree with TRBD1. With V trimmed by 2 bases and J by 7 bases, 11 bases remained unmatched. Germline-derived CDR1 and CDR2 are SEHNR and FQNEAQ (reference sequence). This CDR3 has 17 amino acids. CDR3 nucleotide sequence: TGTGCCAGCAGCTTAAAGGGGGACCGGGACAGCAATTCACCCCTCCACTTT. Translating gives CASSLKGDRDSNSPLHF.

The CDR3 spells CASSLSREGNQPQHF. CDR3 coding DNA: TGCGCCAGCAGCCTATCACGGGAGGGCAATCAGCCCCAGCATTTT. The rearrangement joins TRBV4-3 to TRBJ1-5; D remains ambiguous. The CDR3 extends over 15 amino acids. Trimming removed 4 bases at V and 2 bases at J, with 12 bases between. From germline, CDR1 is LGHNA and CDR2 YSLEER.

The chain links TRBV15 to TRBJ1-2; D possibly corresponds to TRBD1 (5 bases). CDR3 length: 14 amino acids. CDR1 and CDR2 from the germline V gene are LNHNV and YYDKDF (reference sequence). With 1 base removed from V and 4 bases from J, the gap between germline ends came to 10 bases. The CDR3, as DNA: TGTGCCACCAGCAGAGTAGGGGATTTCTATGGCTACACCTTC. Translated: CATSRVGDFYGYTF. Full variable domain (rest looked up from reference TRBV15 and TRBJ1-2): DAMVIQNPRYQVTQFGKPVTLSCSQTLNHNVMYWYQQKSSQAPKLLFHYYDKDFNNEADTPDNFQSRRPNTSFCFLDIRSPGLGDTAMYLCATSRVGDFYGYTFGSGTRLTVV.

V is TRBV4-2 and J is TRBJ2-1; TRBD2 matches at 9 bases. The CDR3 loop spans 16 amino acids. Germline V gene lookup returns CDR1 LGHNA and CDR2 YNFKEQ. V was clipped by 3 bases and J by 6 bases; unmatched bases: 9. CDR3 protein: CASSQDPRREGNEQFF. CDR3 DNA sequence: TGTGCCAGCAGCCAGGACCCTAGGCGGGAGGGCAATGAGCAGTTCTTC.

The chain couples TRBV5-6 to TRBJ2-7; perhaps TRBD1 as D (5 bases). The CDR3 sequence is 13 residues long. Germline CDR1 reads SGHDT; CDR2 reads YYEEEE. Between the trimmed V and J ends, which lost 4 bases and 3 bases, there was a span of 11 bases. CDR3: CASSRKGDYEQYF. The CDR3 DNA sequence: TGTGCCAGCAGCCGCAAAGGGGACTACGAGCAGTACTTC.

A single count supports this clone. The chain combines TRBV7-3 with TRBJ2-1; 8 bases align to TRBD1. V shed 2 bases, J shed 1 base, and the junction held 4 bases outside the gene matches. Germline CDR1 is SGHTA and CDR2 is FQGTGA. The CDR3 totals 16 residues. The CDR3 protein is CASSLGTGGSYNEQFF. The CDR3 bases are TGTGCCAGCAGCTTAGGTACAGGGGGATCCTACAATGAGCAGTTCTTC.

The genes are TRBV9 and TRBJ1-4, with 9 bases fitting TRBD1. V lost 5 bases and J lost 2; bases outside the gene matches: 7. Germline values: CDR1 SGDLS, CDR2 YYNGEE. The CDR3 loop spans 16 amino acids. The CDR3 spells CASSGDRAFTNEKLFF. In nucleotides, the CDR3 is TGTGCCAGCAGTGGGGACAGGGCGTTCACTAATGAAAAACTGTTTTTT.

About this clone: The conserved final phenylalanine or tryptophan is absent from the CDR3, which likely points to a read error. The gene calls are TRBV30 and TRBJ1-1; a possible D gene is TRBD1 (6 bases). The V gene's germline CDR1 is GTSNPN and CDR2 SVGIG (reference sequence). Trimming removed 1 base from V and 6 bases from J, with 12 bases in between. The CDR3 has 13 amino acids. This chain's CDR3 is CAWSGTAGAEAFL. CDR3 in DNA: TGTGCCTGGAGTGGGACAGCCGGCGCTGAAGCTTTCCTT.

The chain joins TRBV29-1 to TRBJ2-1, with D possibly TRBD2 on 6 matching bases. Looked up from germline, CDR1 is SQVTM and CDR2 is ANQGSEA. This CDR3 spans 17 amino acids. V lost 1 base, J lost 5 bases, and 21 bases lay in between. The CDR3 sequence: CSVEASLRDWYHNEQFF. Here the CDR3 DNA reads TGCAGCGTTGAAGCCAGCCTACGGGACTGGTACCACAATGAGCAGTTCTTC.

V and J are TRBV2 and TRBJ1-5, with 7 bases aligning to TRBD1. CDR1 is SNHLY, CDR2 FYNNEI, per germline. This CDR3 has 13 residues. The junction had 3 bases not matched to a gene; V was cut back by 6 bases and J by 4 bases. The CDR3 coding sequence is TGTGCCAGCAGGGACAGGATTAATCAGCCCCAGCATTTT. Translation gives CASRDRINQPQHF.

V and J are TRBV5-4 and TRBJ2-5; 11 nucleotides match TRBD2. Germline V gene data show CDR1 as SGHNT and CDR2 as YYREEE (reference sequence). With V trimmed by 3 bases and J by 5 bases, 9 bases remained unmatched. The length of the CDR3 is 16 residues. The CDR3 sequence: CASSSTPSGRRETQYF. CDR3 DNA sequence: TGTGCCAGCAGCTCTACCCCTAGCGGGAGGAGGGAGACCCAGTACTTC.

The V gene is TRBV5-1, the J gene TRBJ2-5; possibly TRBD1 for D (7 bases). Trimming stripped 0 bases from V and 1 base from J, with 13 bases between. Germline values: CDR1 SGHRS, CDR2 YFSETQ. The CDR3 spans 16 residues. This CDR3 is CASSLGGTALQETQYF. The CDR3 DNA is TGCGCCAGCAGCTTGGGCGGGACAGCGCTCCAAGAGACCCAGTACTTC.

The CDR3 sequence is CATSVPGELFF. The CDR3 nucleotides are TGTGCCACCTCTGTTCCCGGGGAGCTGTTTTTT. The chain recombines TRBV10-3 with TRBJ2-2; D unresolved. The CDR3 covers 11 residues. The V and J ends lost 10 bases and 6 bases respectively, with 9 bases between them. The germline V gene has CDR1 ENHRY and CDR2 SYGVKD.

There are a few counts of this clone. J is TRBJ1-5 and V is TRBV5-1; 9 bases agree with TRBD1. The CDR3 is made up of 15 amino acids. CDR1 is SGHRS and CDR2 is YFSETQ in the germline V gene. With V trimmed by 4 bases and J by 3 bases, 5 bases remained unmatched. CDR3 protein: CASSRTGEFNQPQHF. For the CDR3, the DNA is TGCGCCAGCAGCCGGACAGGGGAGTTCAATCAGCCCCAGCATTTT.

The chain has TRBV9 and TRBJ2-2, with 12 positions matching TRBD2. V lost 5 bases, J lost 4 bases, and 3 bases stayed unmatched. The CDR3 consists of 15 residues. Germline assignment: CDR1 SGDLS and CDR2 YYNGEE. The CDR3 sequence: CASSRLAGVTGELFF. For the CDR3, the DNA is TGTGCCAGCAGTCGACTAGCGGGAGTCACCGGGGAGCTGTTTTTT.

The V and J genes are TRBV5-4 and TRBJ2-7; 13 bases agree with TRBD2. CDR3 length: 15 amino acids. The junction had 3 bases not matched to a gene; V was cut back by 4 bases and J by 2 bases. Germline CDR1 SGHNT, CDR2 YYREEE (reference sequence). CDR3: CASSLGLAGAYEQYF. The CDR3, as DNA: TGTGCCAGCAGCCTAGGACTAGCGGGGGCCTACGAGCAGTACTTC.

This clone has just one count. V usage is TRBV4-1 and J usage is TRBJ2-1, with 8 bases aligning to TRBD2. CDR1 and CDR2 from the germline V gene are MGHRA and YSYEKL. This CDR3 region has 15 residues. Trimming at V came to 5 bases and at J to 10 bases, leaving 13 bases not matched to a gene. The CDR3 here is CASSEELGTRGEQFF. CDR3 DNA sequence: TGCGCCAGCAGCGAGGAGTTGGGGACTAGGGGGGAGCAGTTCTTC.

A single count supports this clone. The CDR3 loop reads CASSLQGNIQYF. Written as DNA, the CDR3 is TGTGCCAGCAGCTTACAGGGGAACATTCAGTACTTC. The chain carries TRBV7-2 and TRBJ2-4; possible D gene TRBD1, 6 bases. Germline values: CDR1 SGHTA, CDR2 FQGNSA. Trimming took 2 bases from V and 7 from J, leaving 6 bases between them. This CDR3 region has 12 residues.

V is TRBV6-6 and J is TRBJ2-2; D is unresolved. The germline gives CDR1 MNHNY, CDR2 SVGAGI (reference sequence). The CDR3 runs to 15 residues. Trimming stripped 6 bases from V and 6 bases from J, with 17 bases between. The CDR3 is CASSPHQVYAGELFF. Written as DNA, the CDR3 is TGTGCCAGCAGCCCCCATCAGGTCTATGCCGGGGAGCTGTTTTTT.

The gene calls are TRBV9 and TRBJ2-7; D call uncertain. Germline V gives CDR1 SGDLS, CDR2 YYNGEE. V lost 0 bases and J lost 2, with 12 bases in between. This CDR3 is built from 15 residues. CDR3 nucleotides: TGTGCCAGCAGCGTAGGTCCAGAACCAACCTACGAGCAGTACTTC. It is translated as CASSVGPEPTYEQYF.